This T cell receptor (beta chain) was profiled in a study of identical twins. This CDR3 spans 15 amino acids. The V gene's germline CDR1 is LGHNA and CDR2 YSLEER. The V and J ends lost 0 bases and 2 bases respectively, with 10 bases between them. Template switching added a universal primer site; cDNA carried unique molecular identifiers. TCRdb reprocessed the 5' RACE reads with MiXCR, giving one entry per CDR3 protein. The sample consists of around 220,000 distinct CDR3 sequences, over 12% of them appearing once. Study-wide findings and caveats: Weaker excess sharing between twins was seen in beta out-of-frame sequences. Twin-shared out-of-frame alpha sequences showed excess low generation probability.

About this clonotype: The target antigen is unknown.

Every one of the donors was a healthy Caucasian. The TCR comes from a young woman in good health. The chain has TRBV4-3 and TRBJ1-1; the D gene is possibly TRBD1 (5 bases). The sample comprised memory (CD45RO+) T cells sorted from blood. The CDR3 reads CASSQDPRANTEAFF. CDR3 DNA: TGCGCCAGCAGCCAAGACCCCAGGGCAAACACTGAAGCTTTCTTT.